The present TCR beta chain was sequenced within a study of control samples from healthy donors and cancer patients. Assay: immunoSEQ multiplex PCR; the TCRdb copy retains only in-frame clones and omits some. The data hold tens of thousands of clones, with approximately 92% observed a single time. The CDR3 has 15 amino acids. In germline, CDR1 is SGDLS, CDR2 YYNGEE. V trimming: 3 bases; J trimming: 3 bases; junction bases outside the gene matches: 2. This TCR derives from a man under 40 with colorectal cancer. The chain couples TRBV9 to TRBJ2-3, with TRBD2 matching over 12 bases. The sequenced material came from PBMCs. Here the CDR3 reads CASSELAGGTDTQYF. DNA for the CDR3: TGTGCCAGCAGCGAGCTAGCGGGGGGGACAGATACGCAGTATTTT.